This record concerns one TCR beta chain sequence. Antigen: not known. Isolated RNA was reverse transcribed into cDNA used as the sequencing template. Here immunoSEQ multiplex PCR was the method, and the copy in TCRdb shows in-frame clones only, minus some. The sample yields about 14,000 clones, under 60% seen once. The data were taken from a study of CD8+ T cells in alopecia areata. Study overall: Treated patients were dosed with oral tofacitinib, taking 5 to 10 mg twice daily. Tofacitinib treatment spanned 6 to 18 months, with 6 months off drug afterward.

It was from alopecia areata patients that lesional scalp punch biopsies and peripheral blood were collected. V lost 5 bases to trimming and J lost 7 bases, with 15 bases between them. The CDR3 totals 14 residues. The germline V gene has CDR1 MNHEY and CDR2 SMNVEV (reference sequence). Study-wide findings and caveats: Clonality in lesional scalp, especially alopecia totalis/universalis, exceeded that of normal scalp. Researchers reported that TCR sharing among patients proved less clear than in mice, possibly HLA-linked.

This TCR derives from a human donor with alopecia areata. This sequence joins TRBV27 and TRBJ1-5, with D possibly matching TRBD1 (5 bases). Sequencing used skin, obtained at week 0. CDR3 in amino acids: CASSLQGWGQPQHF. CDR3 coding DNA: TGTGCCAGCAGTCTTCAGGGATGGGGGCAGCCCCAGCATTTT.